The 23 T cell receptor beta chains given below trace back to one sample, sequenced in a study of identical twins. TCRdb re-called the 5' RACE reads through MiXCR, storing one row per CDR3 protein. The sample carries around 960,000 distinct CDR3 sequences, roughly an eighth recorded once. This sample was shared with a second study, whose subject was yellow fever vaccine responses in identical twins.

Material: PBMCs. These receptors were obtained from a woman younger than 35 in good health.

This clonotype was counted a few times. The CDR3 sequence is CASSLGGLAGGTNEQFF. DNA for the CDR3: TGTGCCAGCAGTTTAGGGGGATTAGCGGGAGGGACCAATGAGCAGTTCTTC. The gene calls are TRBV12-3 or TRBV12-4 and TRBJ2-1; 11 positions agree with TRBD2. This CDR3 is built from 17 residues. Germline trimming cut 1 base from V and 6 bases from J; bases unmatched to any gene: 8.

The chain links TRBV7-6 to TRBJ2-3; 9 positions match TRBD2. Looked up from germline, CDR1 is SGHVS and CDR2 is FNYEAQ. The CDR3 is made up of 16 amino acids. V shed 1 base, J shed 2 bases, and the junction held 4 bases outside the gene matches. In DNA form, the CDR3 reads TGTGCCAGCAGCTTAGAGAAGCGGGGGGTCACAGATACGCAGTATTTT. It yields the protein CASSLEKRGVTDTQYF.

The table lists this clonotype with a few counts. V and J are TRBV13 and TRBJ2-1; 9 bases fit TRBD1. This CDR3 comprises 16 residues. Germline V gives CDR1 PRHDT, CDR2 FYEKMQ (reference sequence). After removal of 3 bases from V and 7 bases from J, the junction contained 10 bases not matched to a gene. The CDR3 region is CASSLTGTGKGNEQFF. CDR3 nucleotide sequence: TGTGCCAGCAGCTTGACCGGGACAGGGAAGGGAAATGAGCAGTTCTTC.

This clonotype was found a few times. The V gene is TRBV7-2, the J gene TRBJ2-5; D remains ambiguous. The CDR3 has 14 amino acids. V lost 3 bases and J lost 4, with 12 bases in between. The germline V gene encodes CDR1 SGHTA and CDR2 FQGNSA. The CDR3 DNA is TGTGCCAGCAGCTTGTTGGGGAATCGAGAGACCCAGTACTTC. Translated, it gives CASSLLGNRETQYF.

This rearrangement joins TRBV28 to TRBJ2-7, with D perhaps assigned TRBD1 or TRBD2 (6 bases each). V lost 2 bases, J lost 2 bases, and 13 bases lay in between. Germline CDR1 and CDR2: MDHEN and SYDVKM. The CDR3 consists of 15 residues. The CDR3 coding sequence is TGTGCCAGCAGTTTACCAGGGGAGGTAGCCTACGAGCAGTACTTC. It codes for CASSLPGEVAYEQYF.

The chain joins TRBV5-4 to TRBJ2-4; tentatively, D is TRBD1 (7 bases). Trimming took off 3 bases at V and 0 bases at J, with 13 bases between the two ends. The CDR3 loop spans 16 amino acids. Germline CDR1 and CDR2: SGHNT and YYREEE (reference sequence). CDR3 sequence: CASSSGGILAKNIQYF. DNA for the CDR3: TGTGCCAGCAGCTCAGGGGGGATACTAGCCAAAAACATTCAGTACTTC.

The chain has TRBV2 and TRBJ2-1, with 9 bases lining up with TRBD2. There are 14 residues in the CDR3. Germline V gene data show CDR1 as SNHLY and CDR2 as FYNNEI. V shed 11 bases, J shed 2 bases, and the junction held 7 bases outside the gene matches. CDR3 nucleotides: TGTGCCGTCTTGCGGGGGGGTCCCTACAATGAGCAGTTCTTC. Translation: CAVLRGGPYNEQFF.

The chain carries TRBV20-1 and TRBJ2-3, with a possible D match to TRBD2 (5 bases). The germline V gene has CDR1 DFQATT and CDR2 SNEGSKA (reference sequence). Trimming cost V 6 bases and J 4 bases, with 23 bases left between them. The CDR3 sequence is 16 residues long. Here the CDR3 DNA reads TGCAGTGCGCATCCTACGGACTTACTTCCAGCAGATACGCAGTATTTT. Translated, it gives CSAHPTDLLPADTQYF.

This clonotype was counted a few times. The V gene is TRBV27, the J gene TRBJ2-1; perhaps D is TRBD1 or TRBD2 (5 bases each). The CDR3 is 13 residues long. Trimming cost V 5 bases and J 7 bases, with 12 bases left between them. CDR1 and CDR2 (germline): MNHEY, SMNVEV (reference sequence). CDR3 region: CASSPDTGNEQFF. The CDR3 coding sequence is TGTGCCAGCAGTCCGGACACGGGGAATGAGCAGTTCTTC.

In its sample, this clonotype was seen a few times. The rearrangement joins TRBV10-2 to TRBJ2-5; D is possibly TRBD2 (7 bases). Germline lookup yields CDR1 WSHSY and CDR2 SAAADI. This CDR3 contains 15 residues. Trimming cost V 2 bases and J 1 base, with 11 bases left between them. CDR3 amino acids: CASSEERGAQETQYF. The CDR3 coding sequence is TGCGCCAGCAGTGAGGAACGGGGGGCCCAAGAGACCCAGTACTTC.

The genes are TRBV20-1 and TRBJ2-1; 8 bases are shared with TRBD2. CDR3 length: 14 amino acids. After removal of 3 bases from V and 8 bases from J, the junction contained 9 bases not matched to a gene. Germline-derived CDR1 and CDR2 are DFQATT and SNEGSKA (reference sequence). CDR3 bases: TGCAGTGCTAGGTCTAGCGGGCAAATCTATGAGCAGTTCTTC. Protein product: CSARSSGQIYEQFF.

The chain uses TRBV20-1 and TRBJ2-1; 9 bases agree with TRBD1. Germline V gene data show CDR1 as DFQATT and CDR2 as SNEGSKA (reference sequence). Trimming at V came to 7 bases and at J to 5 bases, leaving 6 bases not matched to a gene. The CDR3 is 13 residues long. This chain's CDR3 is CSVGGQGDNEQFF. The CDR3 coding sequence is TGCAGTGTGGGGGGACAGGGCGACAATGAGCAGTTCTTC.

This clonotype has a handful of counts. The V call is TRBV7-9, the J call TRBJ2-3, with D possibly being TRBD1 (8 bases). CDR3 length: 15 amino acids. Germline V CDR1 and CDR2: SEHNR, FQNEAQ (reference sequence). Trimming cost V 5 bases and J 2 bases, with 14 bases left between them. The DNA of the CDR3 is TGTGCCAGCAGCCGAGCGGGACAGGTCACAGATACGCAGTATTTT. Translation gives CASSRAGQVTDTQYF.

This clonotype was seen more than once but under ten times. V gene TRBV28 combines with J gene TRBJ1-3; possible D gene TRBD1, 6 bases. The V end was cut by 8 bases, the J end by 2 bases, with 16 bases between. The CDR3 covers 15 residues. From germline, CDR1 is MDHEN and CDR2 SYDVKM. CDR3 sequence (DNA): TGTGCCAGCTCGGGTTCAGGGGTGGCTGGAAACACCATATATTTT. This sequence encodes CASSGSGVAGNTIYF.

CDR3 sequence (DNA): TGTGCCAGCAGTCTAGGGACAGGGCTGAATAGCAATCAGCCCCAGCATTTT. Its translation: CASSLGTGLNSNQPQHF. The chain carries TRBV12-3 or TRBV12-4 and TRBJ1-5, with TRBD1 matching 9 bases. The ends lost 5 bases at V and 0 bases at J; junction bases unmatched: 8. The CDR3 is 17 amino acids.

This clonotype was picked up a small number of times. J is TRBJ2-5 and V is TRBV24-1, with D perhaps assigned TRBD1 or TRBD2 (6 bases each). Deletions cut 3 bases from V and 4 bases from J, with 14 bases between. The CDR3 length is 15 residues. Germline V lookup: CDR1 KGHDR, CDR2 SFDVKD. Here the CDR3 reads CATSDPFRGRETQYF. In DNA form, the CDR3 reads TGTGCCACCAGTGATCCCTTTCGGGGGCGAGAGACCCAGTACTTC.

The chain has TRBV15 and TRBJ1-2; D unresolved. The CDR3 is made up of 12 amino acids. The V end lost 0 bases, the J end lost 7 bases, and 6 bases lay between the germline ends. Germline values: CDR1 LNHNV, CDR2 YYDKDF (reference sequence). The CDR3 loop reads CATSRDQFGYTF. In DNA, the CDR3 is TGTGCCACCAGCAGAGACCAATTTGGCTACACCTTC.

In its sample, this clonotype was seen a few times. This chain uses TRBV7-9 with TRBJ2-2; D is undetermined. The CDR3 sequence is 16 residues long. Germline-derived CDR1 and CDR2 are SEHNR and FQNEAQ (reference sequence). V was shortened by 5 bases and J by 0 bases, with 13 bases between the two germline ends. The CDR3 sequence is CASSPGTSSNTGELFF. The DNA of the CDR3 is TGTGCCAGCAGCCCCGGCACAAGCTCGAACACCGGGGAGCTGTTTTTT. The full variable domain, in which reference TRBV7-9 and TRBJ2-2 provide the parts outside the CDR3, is DTGVSQNPRHKITKRGQNVTFRCDPISEHNRLYWYRQTLGQGPEFLTYFQNEAQLEKSRLLSDRFSAERPKGSFSTLEIQRTEQGDSAMYLCASSPGTSSNTGELFFGEGSRLTVL.

V and J are TRBV12-3 or TRBV12-4 and TRBJ1-1; D not resolved. Trimming removed 10 bases at V and 0 bases at J, with 12 bases between. The CDR3 length is 13 residues. In DNA form, the CDR3 reads TGTGCCACTAGCAGTAACATGAACACTGAAGCTTTCTTT. This gives the protein CATSSNMNTEAFF.

This clonotype was counted at least ten times. The chain has TRBV28 and TRBJ2-7, with D possibly being TRBD1 or TRBD2 (5 bases each). The CDR3 is 13 residues long. Germline lookup yields CDR1 MDHEN and CDR2 SYDVKM. V was shortened by 6 bases and J by 2 bases, with 11 bases between the two germline ends. The CDR3 sequence: CASRGDGPYEQYF. CDR3 DNA sequence: TGTGCCAGCAGGGGGGACGGACCCTACGAGCAGTACTTC.

This chain joins TRBV7-8 and TRBJ2-2; 7 nucleotides align to TRBD1. CDR3 length: 17 amino acids. Germline V CDR1 and CDR2: SGHVS, FQNEAQ. V lost 1 base to trimming and J lost 2 bases; unmatched junction nucleotides: 7. The CDR3 protein is CASSLEGQVSNTGELFF. CDR3 bases: TGTGCCAGCAGCTTAGAAGGACAGGTCTCAAACACCGGGGAGCTGTTTTTT.

This clonotype was counted a few times. This CDR3 reads CASSLGTGGEYEQYV. As DNA, the CDR3 is TGCGCCAGCAGCTTGGGGACAGGGGGCGAGTACGAGCAGTACGTC. The gene calls are TRBV5-1 and TRBJ2-7, with 11 bases lining up with TRBD1. The germline V gene encodes CDR1 SGHRS and CDR2 YFSETQ. The CDR3 is 15 amino acids. With V trimmed by 0 bases and J by 4 bases, 3 bases remained unmatched.

This chain joins TRBV6-4 and TRBJ1-2, with TRBD1 identical over 12 bases. Looked up from germline, CDR1 is MRHNA and CDR2 is SNTAGT. Trimming took 5 bases from V and 8 from J; bases not matched to a gene: 12. The CDR3 has 16 amino acids. CDR3 DNA sequence: TGTGCCAGCAGTACCGTCCCGGGACAGGGGGCGACCGGCTACACCTTC. Protein sequence: CASSTVPGQGATGYTF.